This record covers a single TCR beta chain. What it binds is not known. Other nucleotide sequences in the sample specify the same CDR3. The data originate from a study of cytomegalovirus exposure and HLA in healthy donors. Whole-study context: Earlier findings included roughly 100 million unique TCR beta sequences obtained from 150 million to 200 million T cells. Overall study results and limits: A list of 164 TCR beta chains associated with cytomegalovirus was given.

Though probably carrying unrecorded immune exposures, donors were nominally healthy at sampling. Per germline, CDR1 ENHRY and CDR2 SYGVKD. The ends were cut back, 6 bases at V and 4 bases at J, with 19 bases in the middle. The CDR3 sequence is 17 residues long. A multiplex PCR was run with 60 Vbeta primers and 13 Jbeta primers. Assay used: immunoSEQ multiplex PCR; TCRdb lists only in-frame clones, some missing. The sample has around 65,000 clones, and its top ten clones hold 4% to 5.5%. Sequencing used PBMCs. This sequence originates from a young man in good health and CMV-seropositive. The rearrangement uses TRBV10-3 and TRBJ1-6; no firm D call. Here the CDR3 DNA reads TGTGCCATCAGCCGGGGAAGGTTGTATCGGTATAATTCACCCCTCCACTTT. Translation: CAISRGRLYRYNSPLHF.